These 2 T cell receptor beta chains share one sample of origin, sequenced in a study of vaccination and CD4 T cells after COVID-19. Researchers used the Oncomine TCR Beta short-read assay to sequence DNA from cultured CD4+ T cells. Each CDR3 protein is one row after TCRdb ran MiXCR on the PCR reads. Of 7,000 to 9,500 distinct CDR3 sequences listed, approximately 34% were seen once; the top ten hold more than 25%. Noted treatment: roughly ten-day PBMC culture with coronavirus spike peptide pools or control peptides (ViraFEST assay). It was before the COVID-19 pandemic (2011-2018) that the unexposed donor's CD4+ T cells were collected. Antigens for these TCRs are unknown. What was sequenced was CD4+ T cells from blood, cultured in vitro. These receptor sequences come from a human donor in good health.

This clonotype is classed as hyperexpanded. The V gene is TRBV25-1, the J gene TRBJ2-7; a weak D match, TRBD2 (6 bases). Germline V gene lookup returns CDR1 MGHDK and CDR2 SYGVNS. Trimming left V 2 bases short and J 4 bases short, with 6 bases between. CDR3 size: 12 residues. CDR3 sequence: CASSEAGYEQYF. The CDR3, as DNA: TGTGCCAGCAGTGAAGCGGGGTACGAGCAGTACTTC.

Sample share makes this clonotype medium-sized. The chain has TRBV5-1 and TRBJ2-3; no clear D. Deletions cut 0 bases from V and 1 base from J, with 9 bases between. Germline lookup yields CDR1 SGHRS and CDR2 YFSETQ. The CDR3 is made up of 15 amino acids. DNA of the CDR3: TGCGCCAGCAGCTTGGGTCCTTTGGGCACAGATACGCAGTATTTT. It is translated as CASSLGPLGTDTQYF.